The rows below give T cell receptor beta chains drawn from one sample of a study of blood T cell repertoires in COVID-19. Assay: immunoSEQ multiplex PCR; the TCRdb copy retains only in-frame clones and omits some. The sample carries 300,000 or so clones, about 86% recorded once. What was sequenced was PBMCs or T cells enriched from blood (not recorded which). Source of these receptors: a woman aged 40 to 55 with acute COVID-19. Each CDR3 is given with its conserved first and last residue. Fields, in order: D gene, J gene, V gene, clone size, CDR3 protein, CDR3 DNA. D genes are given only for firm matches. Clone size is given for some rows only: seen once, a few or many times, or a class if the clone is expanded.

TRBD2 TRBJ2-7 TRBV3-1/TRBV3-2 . CASSQVPSGGGYEQYF TGTGCCAGCAGCCAAGTGCCTAGCGGGGGCGGCTACGAGCAGTACTTC
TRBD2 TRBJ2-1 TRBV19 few CASSIGVGGPHNEQFF TGTGCCAGTAGTATTGGGGTGGGAGGGCCCCACAATGAGCAGTTCTTC
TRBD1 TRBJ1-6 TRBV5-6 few CASSPPDRAGTLHF TGTGCCAGCAGCCCACCGGACAGGGCGGGAACCCTCCACTTT
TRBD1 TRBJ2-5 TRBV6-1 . CASSDTGVLQETQYF TGTGCCAGCAGTGACACAGGGGTCCTCCAAGAGACCCAGTACTTC
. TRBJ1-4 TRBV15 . CATSLREGTTNEKLFF TGTGCCACCAGCCTACGGGAGGGAACAACTAATGAAAAACTGTTTTTT
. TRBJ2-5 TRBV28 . CASTGVLTLGSQETQYF TGTGCCAGCACCGGGGTTTTGACACTGGGAAGCCAAGAGACCCAGTACTTC
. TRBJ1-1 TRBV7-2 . CASSPGLRNTEAFF TGTGCCAGCAGCCCTGGACTCAGGAACACTGAAGCTTTCTTT
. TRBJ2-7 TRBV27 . CASSGLSYEQYF TGTGCCAGCAGCGGACTCTCCTACGAGCAGTACTTC
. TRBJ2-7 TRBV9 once CASSVDEDFEQYF TGTGCCAGCAGCGTAGACGAGGACTTCGAGCAGTACTTC
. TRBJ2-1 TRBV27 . CASERRGSYNEQFF TGTGCCAGCGAGAGGAGAGGCTCCTACAATGAGCAGTTCTTC
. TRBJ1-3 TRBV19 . CASSIQGTAFGNTIYF TGTGCCAGTAGTATTCAGGGTACGGCCTTCGGAAACACCATATATTTT
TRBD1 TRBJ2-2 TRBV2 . CATRADRGWAGELFF TGTGCCACGCGAGCAGACAGGGGATGGGCCGGGGAGCTGTTTTTT
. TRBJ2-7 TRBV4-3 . CASSQAAQAAPWDEQYF TGCGCCAGCAGCCAAGCTGCACAGGCGGCCCCTTGGGACGAGCAGTACTTC
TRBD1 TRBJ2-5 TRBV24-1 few CATSSTGGTETQYF TGTGCCACCAGTAGCACAGGGGGCACAGAGACCCAGTACTTC